This T cell receptor beta chain was observed in a study of radiation and T cells in renal cell carcinoma. V lost 7 bases and J lost 8, with 14 bases in between. CDR1 and CDR2 from the germline V gene are PRHDT and FYEKMQ (reference sequence). The CDR3 loop spans 12 amino acids. Sequenced by immunoSEQ multiplex PCR; TCRdb stores in-frame clones only, minus some. The table records more than 20,000 clones, roughly 80% of them present only once. Time point of the sample: blood 2 weeks post-SBRT. Treatment specified: 15 Gy SBRT to primary tumor, nephrectomy 4 weeks later. After SBRT, blood was collected at 2 and 4 weeks, plus baseline.

This rearrangement joins TRBV13 to TRBJ1-2, with D perhaps TRBD1 (5 bases). This receptor was taken from a man aged 55 to 70 with renal cell carcinoma. The material was blood, obtained from a patient whose treatment included radiotherapy and nephrectomy. The CDR3 region is CASNPTARGYTF. In DNA form, the CDR3 reads TGTGCCAGCAACCCGACAGCGCGCGGCTACACCTTC.